One sample yielded the 24 T cell receptor beta chains listed below, sequenced in a study of OX40 agonist ivuxolimab in advanced cancers. The assay was immunoSEQ multiplex PCR, and TCRdb's table has in-frame clones only and misses some. The data show about 22,000 clones, 77% seen once. Specimen: CD4+ or CD8+ T cells sorted from blood, collected in a trial of the OX40 agonist ivuxolimab. These TCRs come from an adult with an advanced solid tumor such as melanoma, head and neck, liver or kidney cancer.

V usage is TRBV11-2 and J usage is TRBJ2-7; TRBD1 is a possible D gene (7 bases). The length of the CDR3 is 16 residues. The V end was cut by 0 bases, the J end by 2 bases, with 14 bases between. Germline CDR1 and CDR2: SGHAT and FQNNGV. The CDR3 DNA reads as TGTGCCAGCAGCTTAGATGGAGGGACAGCCGCCTACGAGCAGTACTTC. Encoded protein: CASSLDGGTAAYEQYF.

V gene TRBV7-2 combines with J gene TRBJ2-5; the match to TRBD2 covers 7 bases. The better agreement between TRBJ2-7 and the DNA end casts doubt on the J call. Germline assignment: CDR1 SGHTA and CDR2 FQGNSA. The CDR3 runs to 15 residues. Written as DNA, the CDR3 is TGTGCCAGCAGCTTATGGGCTAGCGGATCCTACGAGCAGTACTTC. This sequence encodes CASSLWASGSYEQYF.

This clone showed up just once. This chain links TRBV4-3 with TRBJ2-1; 7 bases fit TRBD2. Germline V gene sequence: CDR1 LGHNA, CDR2 YSLEER. The CDR3 is made up of 16 amino acids. The V segment lost 4 bases and the J segment 1 base; nucleotides outside the gene matches: 7. The CDR3 here is CASSPWEGLSYNEQFF. For the CDR3, the DNA is TGCGCCAGCAGCCCTTGGGAGGGACTGTCCTACAATGAGCAGTTCTTC.

The chain is built from TRBV18 and TRBJ2-5; D is undetermined. The CDR3 has 16 residues. V lost 4 bases and J lost 5, with 20 bases in between. Germline lookup yields CDR1 KGHSH and CDR2 LQKENI. In nucleotides, the CDR3 is TGTGCCAGCTCACAGTCTGGATTTGGTTCGTTGGAGACCCAGTACTTC. This sequence encodes CASSQSGFGSLETQYF.

This clone was detected a few times. The chain carries TRBV7-8 and TRBJ1-1, with 8 bases matching TRBD1. The germline V gene encodes CDR1 SGHVS and CDR2 FQNEAQ. CDR3 length: 15 residues. V trimming: 5 bases; J trimming: 1 base; junction bases outside the gene matches: 6. The CDR3 here is CASSMRQGSNTEAFF. CDR3 coding DNA: TGTGCCAGCAGCATGAGACAGGGGTCGAACACTGAAGCTTTCTTT.

The rearrangement uses TRBV14 and TRBJ2-7, with 7 bases matching TRBD2. The CDR3 has 14 amino acids. Germline CDR1 reads SGHDN; CDR2 reads FVKESK. V shed 2 bases and J 1 base; nucleotides not matched to a gene: 2. This chain's CDR3 is CASSQWEGSYEQYF. In nucleotides, the CDR3 is TGTGCCAGCAGCCAATGGGAGGGGTCCTACGAGCAGTACTTC.

The chain employs TRBV7-6 and TRBJ2-5; D possibly corresponds to TRBD2 (6 bases). This CDR3 is built from 13 residues. Germline V gene sequence: CDR1 SGHVS, CDR2 FNYEAQ. Trimming removed 6 bases from V and 3 bases from J, with 11 bases in between. The CDR3 reads CASSGSGEETQYF. The CDR3 nucleotides read TGTGCCAGCAGTGGATCGGGGGAAGAGACCCAGTACTTC.

The chain links TRBV7-9 to TRBJ2-7, with TRBD2 matching over 9 bases. The CDR3 has 16 amino acids. CDR1 is SEHNR, CDR2 FQNEAQ, per germline (reference sequence). Germline trimming cut 5 bases from V and 5 bases from J; bases unmatched to any gene: 13. CDR3 bases: TGTGCCAGCAGCCCCTCAAACGCGCGGGGGGGGAACGAGCAGTACTTC. Its protein is CASSPSNARGGNEQYF.

The V gene is TRBV5-1, the J gene TRBJ2-7, with 9 positions matching TRBD1. Germline CDR1 and CDR2: SGHRS and YFSETQ. Trimming at V came to 7 bases and at J to 0 bases, leaving 5 bases not matched to a gene. The CDR3 has 14 amino acids. The chain's CDR3 is CASRDREGSYEQYF. For the CDR3, the DNA is TGCGCCAGCCGGGACAGGGAAGGCTCCTACGAGCAGTACTTC.

V is TRBV6-6 and J is TRBJ2-1; D is ambiguous. Trimming shortened V by 4 bases and J by 3 bases, and 7 bases separated the two germline ends. The V gene's germline CDR1 is MNHNY and CDR2 SVGAGI (reference sequence). This CDR3 contains 13 residues. The CDR3 DNA reads as TGTGCCAGCAGTTTAGCCAGCTACAATGAGCAGTTCTTC. It specifies CASSLASYNEQFF.

This clone was seen once. The rearrangement links TRBV7-8 to TRBJ2-3; no clear D. This CDR3 region has 13 residues. Trimming left V 4 bases short and J 5 bases short, with 10 bases between. Germline-derived CDR1 and CDR2 are SGHVS and FQNEAQ. CDR3 in DNA: TGTGCCAGCAGCTCCCGCGGAAGAGATACGCAGTATTTT. Translation: CASSSRGRDTQYF.

This clone was detected once. The chain employs TRBV11-2 and TRBJ2-7; TRBD1 is a possible D gene (7 bases). Germline V CDR1 and CDR2: SGHAT, FQNNGV. V shed 5 bases and J shed 0 bases, with 17 bases lying between them. This CDR3 is built from 16 residues. The CDR3 is CASSAWSQGGSYEQYF. The CDR3 DNA reads as TGTGCCAGCAGCGCCTGGAGCCAGGGGGGCTCCTACGAGCAGTACTTC.

This clone was detected a few times. This chain joins TRBV7-8 and TRBJ1-1; D gene ambiguous. This CDR3 region has 13 residues. Germline CDR1 is SGHVS and CDR2 is FQNEAQ. Trimming cost V 1 base and J 4 bases, with 7 bases left between them. The CDR3 bases are TGTGCCAGCAGCTTAGGAATCGTCACTGAAGCTTTCTTT. This translates into CASSLGIVTEAFF. Drawing the rest from reference TRBV7-8 and TRBJ1-1, the complete variable domain is GAGVSQSPRYKVAKRGQDVALRCDPISGHVSLFWYQQALGQGPEFLTYFQNEAQLDKSGLPSDRFFAERPEGSVSTLKIQRTQQEDSAVYLCASSLGIVTEAFFGQGTRLTVV.

In this sample, this clone turned up once. V is TRBV7-2 and J is TRBJ2-1; 9 positions match TRBD1. The CDR3 extends over 16 amino acids. With V trimmed by 5 bases and J by 7 bases, 12 bases remained unmatched. Germline values: CDR1 SGHTA, CDR2 FQGNSA. The CDR3 nucleotides are TGTGCCAGCAGCCAGGGGACAGGGAGGTCGGAGAATGAGCAGTTCTTC. Translating it yields CASSQGTGRSENEQFF. The full variable domain, its missing parts supplied by reference TRBV7-2 and TRBJ2-1, is GAGVSQSPSNKVTEKGKDVELRCDPISGHTALYWYRQSLGQGLEFLIYFQGNSAPDKSGLPSDRFSAERTGGSVSTLTIQRTQQEDSAVYLCASSQGTGRSENEQFFGPGTRLTVL.

The rearrangement links TRBV7-9 to TRBJ2-2; tentative D call: TRBD1 (6 bases). The CDR3 is 16 residues long. The V gene lost 5 bases and the J gene lost 2 bases, with 15 bases spanning the gap. Germline V gene data show CDR1 as SEHNR and CDR2 as FQNEAQ (reference sequence). The CDR3 bases are TGTGCCAGCAGCGGTGAACCGGGACAAAACACCGGGGAGCTGTTTTTT. It codes for CASSGEPGQNTGELFF.

The genes are TRBV7-2 and TRBJ2-7; D unclear. Germline V CDR1 and CDR2: SGHTA, FQGNSA. The V and J ends lost 5 bases and 3 bases respectively, with 11 bases between them. This CDR3 region has 13 residues. Here the CDR3 reads CASSPPGGYEQYF. The DNA of the CDR3 is TGTGCCAGCAGCCCGCCGGGCGGCTACGAGCAGTACTTC.

The gene calls are TRBV4-3 and TRBJ2-5, with 7 positions matching TRBD2. This CDR3 has 14 residues. J gave up 5 bases and V 3 bases, and 6 bases lay outside the gene matches. Per the germline V gene, CDR1 is LGHNA and CDR2 is YSLEER. CDR3 amino acids: CASSQGGGVETQYF. The CDR3 DNA reads TGCGCCAGCAGCCAGGGCGGGGGAGTGGAGACCCAGTACTTC.

This chain connects TRBV6-5 to TRBJ1-2, with D perhaps matching TRBD1 (5 bases). Trimming cost V 0 bases and J 1 base, with 9 bases left between them. The CDR3 is 15 amino acids. Looked up from germline, CDR1 is MNHEY and CDR2 is SVGAGI. CDR3 in DNA: TGTGCCAGCAGTTACTCCGGGACGAATAACTATGGCTACACCTTC. Residues: CASSYSGTNNYGYTF.

The chain has TRBV29-1 and TRBJ2-1, with D maybe TRBD2 (5 bases). The CDR3 is 14 residues long. V lost 1 base and J lost 5, with 12 bases in between. Germline V gene sequence: CDR1 SQVTM, CDR2 ANQGSEA. The CDR3 is CSVEGLADDNEQFF. In DNA, the CDR3 is TGCAGCGTTGAAGGGCTAGCCGACGACAATGAGCAGTTCTTC.

V and J are TRBV10-2 and TRBJ2-2; D is perhaps TRBD2 (7 bases). The CDR3 runs to 15 residues. Germline V gene sequence: CDR1 WSHSY, CDR2 SAAADI. Trimming removed 6 bases from V and 4 bases from J, with 15 bases in between. The CDR3 coding sequence is TGCGCCAGCAGGTTCGGGGGGCTTAGCACCGGGGAGCTGTTTTTT. This sequence encodes CASRFGGLSTGELFF.

Relative to its sample, this clone is medium-sized (0.01 to 0.1%). The J gene is TRBJ2-7, the V gene TRBV2; no clear D gene. Between the trimmed V and J ends, which lost 7 bases and 0 bases, there was a span of 10 bases. Germline lookup yields CDR1 SNHLY and CDR2 FYNNEI. The CDR3 runs to 13 residues. The CDR3 coding sequence is TGTGCCAGCACTTTTGCTGACTCCTACGAGCAGTACTTC. Translated: CASTFADSYEQYF.

The chain couples TRBV5-4 to TRBJ2-7, with TRBD2 as a possible D gene (6 bases). V was shortened by 1 base and J by 7 bases, with 15 bases between the two germline ends. The CDR3 length is 14 residues. CDR1 SGHNT and CDR2 YYREEE come from the germline V gene (reference sequence). The CDR3 nucleotides read TGTGCCAGCAGCTTGCTGGGGGGAAAGGGGGAGCAGTACTTC. Protein sequence: CASSLLGGKGEQYF. The full variable domain, in which reference TRBV5-4 and TRBJ2-7 provide the parts outside the CDR3, is ETGVTQSPTHLIKTRGQQVTLRCSSQSGHNTVSWYQQALGQGPQFIFQYYREEENGRGNFPPRFSGLQFPNYSSELNVNALELDDSALYLCASSLLGGKGEQYFGPGTRLTVT.

The genes are TRBV10-1 and TRBJ2-2; 9 nucleotides line up with TRBD1. V lost 9 bases and J lost 5; bases outside the gene matches: 7. This CDR3 comprises 14 residues. Looked up from germline, CDR1 is WNHNN and CDR2 is SYGVQD (reference sequence). CDR3 nucleotide sequence: TGCGCCAGAAGACAGGGGGTAGGAACCGGGGAGCTGTTTTTT. Protein product: CARRQGVGTGELFF.

This clone has just a few counts. The CDR3 here is CAWATSGGSFVTQYF. The CDR3 DNA follows: TGTGCCTGGGCAACTAGCGGGGGGTCTTTCGTTACGCAGTATTTT. J is TRBJ2-3 and V is TRBV30; TRBD2 agrees at 12 bases. V was pared by 5 bases and J by 8 bases, with 11 bases of the junction left unmatched. From germline, CDR1 is GTSNPN and CDR2 SVGIG (reference sequence). The CDR3 is 15 residues long.